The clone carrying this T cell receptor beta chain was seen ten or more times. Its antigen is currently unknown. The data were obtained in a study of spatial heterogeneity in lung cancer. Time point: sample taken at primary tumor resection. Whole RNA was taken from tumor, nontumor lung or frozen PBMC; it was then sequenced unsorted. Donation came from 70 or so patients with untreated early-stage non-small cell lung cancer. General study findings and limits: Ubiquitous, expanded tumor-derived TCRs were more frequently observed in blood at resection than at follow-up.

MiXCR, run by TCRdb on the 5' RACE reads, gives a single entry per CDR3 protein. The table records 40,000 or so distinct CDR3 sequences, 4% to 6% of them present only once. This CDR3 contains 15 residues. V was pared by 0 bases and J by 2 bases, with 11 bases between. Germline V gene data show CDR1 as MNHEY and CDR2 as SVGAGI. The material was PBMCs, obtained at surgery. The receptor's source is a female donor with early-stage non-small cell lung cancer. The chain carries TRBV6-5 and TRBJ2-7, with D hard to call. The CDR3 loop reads CASSYSPDGPYEQYF. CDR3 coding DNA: TGTGCCAGCAGTTACTCTCCGGACGGGCCCTACGAGCAGTACTTC.